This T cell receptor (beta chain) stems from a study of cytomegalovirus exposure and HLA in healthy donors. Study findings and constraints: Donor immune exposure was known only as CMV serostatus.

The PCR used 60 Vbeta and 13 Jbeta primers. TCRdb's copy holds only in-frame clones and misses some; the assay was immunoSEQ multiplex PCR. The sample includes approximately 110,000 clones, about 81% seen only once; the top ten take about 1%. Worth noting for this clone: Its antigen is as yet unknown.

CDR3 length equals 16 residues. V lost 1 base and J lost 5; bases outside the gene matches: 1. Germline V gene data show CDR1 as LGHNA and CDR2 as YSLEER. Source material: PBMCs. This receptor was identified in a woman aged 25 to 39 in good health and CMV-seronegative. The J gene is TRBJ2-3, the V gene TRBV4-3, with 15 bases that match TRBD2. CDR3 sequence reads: CASSQGTSGGGDTQYF. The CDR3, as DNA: TGCGCCAGCAGCCAAGGGACTAGCGGGGGGGGAGATACGCAGTATTTT.